This T cell receptor (beta chain) was sequenced during a study of T cells after yellow fever vaccination. The CDR3 consists of 17 residues. V lost 6 bases to trimming and J lost 7 bases; unmatched junction nucleotides: 17. General observations from the study: Relatively few clonotypes were ones that appeared in both CD4 and CD8 compartments. Boosting was followed by the reappearance of most primary-vaccination clones (roughly 95% CD4, more than 70% CD8).

UMIs were added to TCR cDNA along with a universal primer site when it was made by 5'RACE template switching. TCRdb passed the 5' RACE reads through MiXCR, listing each CDR3 protein once. The sample lists just under 600,000 distinct CDR3 sequences; roughly 13% were seen once. Concerning this clonotype: The antigen remains unidentified.

The source of this sequence is a man aged 25 to 40 who received the YFV17D yellow fever vaccine. The gene calls are TRBV12-3 or TRBV12-4 and TRBJ2-1; 8 bases are shared with TRBD2. The sample here was PBMCs, taken on the day of the yellow fever booster vaccination. The CDR3, as DNA: TGTGCCAGCAGCCCGCATGTAAACCTAGGCGGGGGGAATGAGCAGTTCTTC. It encodes CASSPHVNLGGGNEQFF.